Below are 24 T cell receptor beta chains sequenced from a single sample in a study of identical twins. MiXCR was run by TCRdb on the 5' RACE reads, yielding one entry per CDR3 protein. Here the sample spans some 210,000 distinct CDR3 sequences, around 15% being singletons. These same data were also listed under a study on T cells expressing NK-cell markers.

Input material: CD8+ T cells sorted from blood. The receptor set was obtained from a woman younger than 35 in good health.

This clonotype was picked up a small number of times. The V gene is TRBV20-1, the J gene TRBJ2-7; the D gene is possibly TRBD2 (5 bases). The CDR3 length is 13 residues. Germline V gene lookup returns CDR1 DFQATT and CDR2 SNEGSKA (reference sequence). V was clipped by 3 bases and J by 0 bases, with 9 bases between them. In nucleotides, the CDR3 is TGCAGTGCTAGTGTGGCGGGCTCCTACGAGCAGTACTTC. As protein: CSASVAGSYEQYF.

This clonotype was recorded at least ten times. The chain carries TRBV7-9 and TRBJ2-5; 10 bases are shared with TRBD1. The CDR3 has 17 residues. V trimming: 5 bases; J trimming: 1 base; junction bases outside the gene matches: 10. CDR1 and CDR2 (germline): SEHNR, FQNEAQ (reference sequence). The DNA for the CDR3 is TGTGCCAGCAGCACGACAGGGGGCTTAGTCCTCCAAGAGACCCAGTACTTC. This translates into CASSTTGGLVLQETQYF.

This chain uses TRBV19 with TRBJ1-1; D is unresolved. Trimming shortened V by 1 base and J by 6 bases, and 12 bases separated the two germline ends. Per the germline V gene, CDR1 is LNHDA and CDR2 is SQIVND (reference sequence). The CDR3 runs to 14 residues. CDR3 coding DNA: TGTGCCAGTAGTATAGGGAGGGTCGGGTCTGAAGCTTTCTTT. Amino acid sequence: CASSIGRVGSEAFF.

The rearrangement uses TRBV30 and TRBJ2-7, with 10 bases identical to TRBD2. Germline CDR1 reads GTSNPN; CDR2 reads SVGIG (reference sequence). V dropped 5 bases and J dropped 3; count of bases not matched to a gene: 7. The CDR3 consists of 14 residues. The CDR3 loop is CAWGGLASDYEQYF. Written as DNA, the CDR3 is TGTGCCTGGGGGGGACTAGCGAGTGACTACGAGCAGTACTTC.

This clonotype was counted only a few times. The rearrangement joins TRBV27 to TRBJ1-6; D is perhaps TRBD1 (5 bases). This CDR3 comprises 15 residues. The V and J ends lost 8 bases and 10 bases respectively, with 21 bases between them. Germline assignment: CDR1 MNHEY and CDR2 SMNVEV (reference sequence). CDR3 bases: TGTGCCAGCCGAGGAGGGGTCGCCTCTGGGTCACCCCTCCACTTT. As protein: CASRGGVASGSPLHF.

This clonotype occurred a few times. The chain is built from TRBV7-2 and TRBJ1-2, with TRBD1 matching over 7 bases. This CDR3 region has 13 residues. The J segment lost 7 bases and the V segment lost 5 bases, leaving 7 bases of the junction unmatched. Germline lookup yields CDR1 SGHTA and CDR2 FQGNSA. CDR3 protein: CASSDRVRFGYTF. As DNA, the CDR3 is TGTGCCAGCAGCGACAGGGTACGATTTGGCTACACCTTC.

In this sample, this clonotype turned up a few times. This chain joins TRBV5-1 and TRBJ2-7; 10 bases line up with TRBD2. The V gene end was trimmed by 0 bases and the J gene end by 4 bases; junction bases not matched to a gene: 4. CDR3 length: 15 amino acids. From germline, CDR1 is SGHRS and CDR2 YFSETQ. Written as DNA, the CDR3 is TGCGCCAGCAGCTTGGAACTAGCGGGAAAGTACGAGCAGTACTTC. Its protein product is CASSLELAGKYEQYF. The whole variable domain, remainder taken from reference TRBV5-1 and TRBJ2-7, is KAGVTQTPRYLIKTRGQQVTLSCSPISGHRSVSWYQQTPGQGLQFLFEYFSETQRNKGNFPGRFSGRQFSNSRSEMNVSTLELGDSALYLCASSLELAGKYEQYFGPGTRLTVT.

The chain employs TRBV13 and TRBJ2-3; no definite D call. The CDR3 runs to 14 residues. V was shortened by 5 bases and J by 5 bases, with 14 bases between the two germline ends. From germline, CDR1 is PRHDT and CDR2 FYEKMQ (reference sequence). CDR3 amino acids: CASSLDRIGDTQYF. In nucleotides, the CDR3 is TGTGCCAGCAGCCTGGACCGCATTGGAGATACGCAGTATTTT.

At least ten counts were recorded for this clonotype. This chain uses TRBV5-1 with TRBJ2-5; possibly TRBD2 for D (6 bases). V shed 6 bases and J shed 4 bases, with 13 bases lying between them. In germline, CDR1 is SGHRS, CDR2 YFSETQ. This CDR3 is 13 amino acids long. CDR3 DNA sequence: TGCGCCAGCATAGGACCCGGGGGAGAGACCCAGTACTTC. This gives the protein CASIGPGGETQYF.

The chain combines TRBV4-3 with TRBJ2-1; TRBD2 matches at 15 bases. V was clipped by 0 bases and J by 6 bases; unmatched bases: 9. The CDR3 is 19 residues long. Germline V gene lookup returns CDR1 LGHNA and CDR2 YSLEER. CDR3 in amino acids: CASSQDLGLAGGPGNEQFF. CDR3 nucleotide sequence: TGCGCCAGCAGCCAAGATTTGGGACTAGCGGGAGGCCCGGGCAATGAGCAGTTCTTC.

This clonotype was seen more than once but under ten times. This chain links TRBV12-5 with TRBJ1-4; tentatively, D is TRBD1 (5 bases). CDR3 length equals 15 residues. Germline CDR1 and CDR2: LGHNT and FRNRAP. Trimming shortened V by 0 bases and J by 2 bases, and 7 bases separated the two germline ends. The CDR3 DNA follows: TGTGCTAGTGGTTTGGTAAGGGGTACTAATGAAAAACTGTTTTTT. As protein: CASGLVRGTNEKLFF.

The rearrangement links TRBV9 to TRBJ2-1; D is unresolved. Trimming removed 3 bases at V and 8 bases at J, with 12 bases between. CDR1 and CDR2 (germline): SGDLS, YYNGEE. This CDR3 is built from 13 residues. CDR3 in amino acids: CASSAPFSHEQFF. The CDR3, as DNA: TGTGCCAGCAGCGCCCCTTTTAGCCATGAGCAGTTCTTC.

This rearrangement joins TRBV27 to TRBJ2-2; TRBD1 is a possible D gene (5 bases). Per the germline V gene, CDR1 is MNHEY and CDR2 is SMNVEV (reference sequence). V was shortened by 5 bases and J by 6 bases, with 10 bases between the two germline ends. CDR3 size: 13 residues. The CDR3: CASSPTVAGELFF. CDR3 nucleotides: TGTGCCAGCAGTCCGACAGTGGCCGGGGAGCTGTTTTTT.

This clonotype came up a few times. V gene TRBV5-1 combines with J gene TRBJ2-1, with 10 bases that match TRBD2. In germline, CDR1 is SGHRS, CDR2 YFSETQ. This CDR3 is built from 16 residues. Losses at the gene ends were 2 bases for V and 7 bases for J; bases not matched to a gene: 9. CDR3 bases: TGCGCCAGCAGCTTTGCTCTAGCGGGAGATGAGAATGAGCAGTTCTTC. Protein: CASSFALAGDENEQFF.

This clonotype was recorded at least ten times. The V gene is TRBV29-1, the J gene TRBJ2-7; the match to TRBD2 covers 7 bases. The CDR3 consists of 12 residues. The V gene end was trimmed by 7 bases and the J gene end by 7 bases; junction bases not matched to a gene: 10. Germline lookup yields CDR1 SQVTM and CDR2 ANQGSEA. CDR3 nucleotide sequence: TGCAGCGCCTCGGCTGGGGGGGGAGAGCAGTACTTC. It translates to CSASAGGGEQYF.

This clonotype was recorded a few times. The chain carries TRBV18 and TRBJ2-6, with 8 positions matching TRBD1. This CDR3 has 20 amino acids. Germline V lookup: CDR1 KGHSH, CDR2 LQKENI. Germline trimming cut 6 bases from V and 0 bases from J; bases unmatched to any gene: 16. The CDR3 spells CASSGNQVGQDNSGANVLTF. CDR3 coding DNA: TGTGCCAGCTCCGGGAATCAGGTGGGACAGGACAACTCTGGGGCCAACGTCCTGACTTTC.

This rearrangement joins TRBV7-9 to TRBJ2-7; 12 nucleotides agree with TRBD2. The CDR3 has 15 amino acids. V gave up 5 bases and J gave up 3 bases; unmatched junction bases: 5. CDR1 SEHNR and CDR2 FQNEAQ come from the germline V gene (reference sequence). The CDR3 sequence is CASSLSTSGSYEQYF. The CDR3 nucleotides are TGTGCCAGCAGCCTATCGACTAGCGGGAGCTACGAGCAGTACTTC. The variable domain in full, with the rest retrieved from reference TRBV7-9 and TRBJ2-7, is DTGVSQNPRHKITKRGQNVTFRCDPISEHNRLYWYRQTLGQGPEFLTYFQNEAQLEKSRLLSDRFSAERPKGSFSTLEIQRTEQGDSAMYLCASSLSTSGSYEQYFGPGTRLTVT.

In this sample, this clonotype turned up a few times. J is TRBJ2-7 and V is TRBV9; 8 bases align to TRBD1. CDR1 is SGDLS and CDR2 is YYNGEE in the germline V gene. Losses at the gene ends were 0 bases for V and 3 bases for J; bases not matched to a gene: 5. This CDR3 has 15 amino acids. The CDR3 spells CASSVAGQGIYEQYF. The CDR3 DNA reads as TGTGCCAGCAGCGTAGCCGGACAGGGCATCTACGAGCAGTACTTC.

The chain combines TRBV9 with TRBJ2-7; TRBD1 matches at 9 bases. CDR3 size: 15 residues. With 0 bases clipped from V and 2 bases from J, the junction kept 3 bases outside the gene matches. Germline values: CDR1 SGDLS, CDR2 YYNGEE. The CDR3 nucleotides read TGTGCCAGCAGCGTAGGGACAGGGGATCCCTACGAGCAGTACTTC. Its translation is CASSVGTGDPYEQYF.

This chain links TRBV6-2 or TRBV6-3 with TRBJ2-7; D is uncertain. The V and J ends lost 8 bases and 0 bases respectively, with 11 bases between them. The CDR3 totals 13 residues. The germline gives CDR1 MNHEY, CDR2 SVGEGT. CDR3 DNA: TGTGCCAGCCGTCTAACAGCCTCCTACGAGCAGTACTTC. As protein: CASRLTASYEQYF.

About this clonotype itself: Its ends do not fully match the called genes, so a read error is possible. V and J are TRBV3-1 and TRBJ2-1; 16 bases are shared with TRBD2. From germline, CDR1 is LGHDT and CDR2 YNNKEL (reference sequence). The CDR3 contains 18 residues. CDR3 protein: CTSMSGTSGGASYNEQFF. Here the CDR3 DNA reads TGTACCAGCATGTCCGGGACTAGCGGGGGGGCCTCCTACAATGAGCAGTTCTTC.

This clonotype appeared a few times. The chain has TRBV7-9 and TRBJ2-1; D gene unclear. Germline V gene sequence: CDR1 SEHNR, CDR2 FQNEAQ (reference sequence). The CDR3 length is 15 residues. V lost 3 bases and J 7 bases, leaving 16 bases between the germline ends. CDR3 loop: CASSFSETSQNEQFF. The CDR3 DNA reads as TGTGCCAGCAGCTTCTCCGAGACCAGTCAAAATGAGCAGTTCTTC.

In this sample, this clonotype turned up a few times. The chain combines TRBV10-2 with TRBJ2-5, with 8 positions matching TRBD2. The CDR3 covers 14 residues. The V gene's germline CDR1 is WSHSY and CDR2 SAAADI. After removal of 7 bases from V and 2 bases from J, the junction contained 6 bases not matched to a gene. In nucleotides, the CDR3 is TGCGCCAGCAAAAAGCGGGGGAAACAAGAGACCCAGTACTTC. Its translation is CASKKRGKQETQYF.

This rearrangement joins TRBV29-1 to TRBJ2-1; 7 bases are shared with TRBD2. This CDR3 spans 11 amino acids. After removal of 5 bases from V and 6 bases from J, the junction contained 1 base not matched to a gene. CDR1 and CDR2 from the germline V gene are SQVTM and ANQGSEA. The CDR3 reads CSVWTSNEQFF. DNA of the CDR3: TGCAGCGTTTGGACTAGCAATGAGCAGTTCTTC.